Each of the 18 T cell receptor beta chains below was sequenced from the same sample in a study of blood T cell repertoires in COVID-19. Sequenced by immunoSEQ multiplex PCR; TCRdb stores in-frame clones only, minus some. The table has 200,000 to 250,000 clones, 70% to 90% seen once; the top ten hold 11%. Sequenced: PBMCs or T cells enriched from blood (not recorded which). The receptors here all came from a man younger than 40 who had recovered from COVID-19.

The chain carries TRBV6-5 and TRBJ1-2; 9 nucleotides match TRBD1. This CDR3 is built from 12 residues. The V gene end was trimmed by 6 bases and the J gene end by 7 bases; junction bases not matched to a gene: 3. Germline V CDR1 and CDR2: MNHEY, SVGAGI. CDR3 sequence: CASSLQGAGYTF. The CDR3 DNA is TGTGCCAGCAGCTTACAGGGGGCTGGCTACACCTTC.

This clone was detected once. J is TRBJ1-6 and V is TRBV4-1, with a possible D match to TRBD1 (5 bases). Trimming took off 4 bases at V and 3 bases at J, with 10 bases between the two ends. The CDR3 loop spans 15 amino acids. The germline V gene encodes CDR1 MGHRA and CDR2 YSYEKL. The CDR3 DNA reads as TGCGCCAGCAGCCCCAGGGCCGACTATAATTCACCCCTCCACTTT. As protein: CASSPRADYNSPLHF.

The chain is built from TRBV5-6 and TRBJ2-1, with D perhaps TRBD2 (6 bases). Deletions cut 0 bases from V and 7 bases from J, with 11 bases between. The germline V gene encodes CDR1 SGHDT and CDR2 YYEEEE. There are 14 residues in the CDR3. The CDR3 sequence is CASSLVTSWNEQFF. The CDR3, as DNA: TGTGCCAGCAGCTTGGTCACTAGCTGGAATGAGCAGTTCTTC.

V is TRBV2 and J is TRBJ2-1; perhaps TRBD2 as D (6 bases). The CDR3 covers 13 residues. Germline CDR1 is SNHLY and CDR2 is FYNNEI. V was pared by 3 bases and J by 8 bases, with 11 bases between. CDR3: CASSEELAHEQFF. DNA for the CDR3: TGTGCCAGCAGTGAGGAACTAGCCCATGAGCAGTTCTTC.

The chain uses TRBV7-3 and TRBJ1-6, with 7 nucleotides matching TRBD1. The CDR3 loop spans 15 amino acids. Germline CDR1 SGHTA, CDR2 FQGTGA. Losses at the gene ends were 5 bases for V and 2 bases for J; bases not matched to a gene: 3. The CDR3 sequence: CASSPGGTYNSPLHF. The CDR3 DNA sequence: TGTGCCAGCAGCCCAGGGGGAACCTATAATTCACCCCTCCACTTT.

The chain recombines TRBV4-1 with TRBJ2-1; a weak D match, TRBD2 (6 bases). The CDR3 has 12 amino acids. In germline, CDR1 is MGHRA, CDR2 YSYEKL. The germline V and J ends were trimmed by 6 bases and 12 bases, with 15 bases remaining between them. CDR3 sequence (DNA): TGCGCCAGCAGTCAAAGTCCGGAGGGGCAGTTCTTC. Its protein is CASSQSPEGQFF.

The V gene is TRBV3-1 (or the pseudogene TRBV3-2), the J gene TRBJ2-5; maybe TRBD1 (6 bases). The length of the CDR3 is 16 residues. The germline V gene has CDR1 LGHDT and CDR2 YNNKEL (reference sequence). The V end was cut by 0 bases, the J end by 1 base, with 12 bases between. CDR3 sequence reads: CASSQDFTTGQETQYF. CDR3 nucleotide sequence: TGTGCCAGCAGCCAAGATTTTACGACAGGCCAAGAGACCCAGTACTTC.

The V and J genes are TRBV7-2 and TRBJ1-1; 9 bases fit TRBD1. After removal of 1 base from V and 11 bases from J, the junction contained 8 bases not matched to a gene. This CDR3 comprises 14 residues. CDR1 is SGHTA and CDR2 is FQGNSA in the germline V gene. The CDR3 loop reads CASSLGQGGLRAFF. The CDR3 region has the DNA TGTGCCAGCAGCTTAGGACAGGGGGGCTTGAGGGCTTTCTTT.

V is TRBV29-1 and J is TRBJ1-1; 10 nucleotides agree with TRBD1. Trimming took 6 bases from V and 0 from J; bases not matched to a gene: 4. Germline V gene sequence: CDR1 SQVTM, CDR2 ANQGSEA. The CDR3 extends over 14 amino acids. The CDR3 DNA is TGCAGCGTCCAGACAGGGGGCCTGAACACTGAAGCTTTCTTT. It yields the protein CSVQTGGLNTEAFF.

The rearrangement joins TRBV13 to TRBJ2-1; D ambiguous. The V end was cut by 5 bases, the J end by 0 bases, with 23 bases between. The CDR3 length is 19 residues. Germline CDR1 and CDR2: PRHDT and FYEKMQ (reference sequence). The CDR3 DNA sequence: TGTGCCAGCAGCCCTGAGCCGCGTGCTCGAGCAAGCTCCTACAATGAGCAGTTCTTC. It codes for CASSPEPRARASSYNEQFF.

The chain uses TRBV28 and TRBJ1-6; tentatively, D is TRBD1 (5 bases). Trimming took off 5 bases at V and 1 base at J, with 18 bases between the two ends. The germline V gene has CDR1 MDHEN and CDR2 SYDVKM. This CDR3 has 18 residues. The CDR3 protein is CASSLPLPGGSYNSPLHF. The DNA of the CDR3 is TGTGCCAGCAGTCTTCCCCTCCCGGGGGGTTCCTATAATTCACCCCTCCACTTT. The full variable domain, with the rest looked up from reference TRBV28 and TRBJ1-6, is DVKVTQSSRYLVKRTGEKVFLECVQDMDHENMFWYRQDPGLGLRLIYFSYDVKMKEKGDIPEGYSVSREKKERFSLILESASTNQTSMYLCASSLPLPGGSYNSPLHFGNGTRLTVT.

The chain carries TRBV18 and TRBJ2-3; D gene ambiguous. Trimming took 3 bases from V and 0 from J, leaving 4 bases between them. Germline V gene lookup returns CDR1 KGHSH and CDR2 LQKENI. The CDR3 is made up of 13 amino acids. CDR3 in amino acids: CASSPASTDTQYF. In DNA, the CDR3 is TGTGCCAGCTCACCGGCTAGCACAGATACGCAGTATTTT.

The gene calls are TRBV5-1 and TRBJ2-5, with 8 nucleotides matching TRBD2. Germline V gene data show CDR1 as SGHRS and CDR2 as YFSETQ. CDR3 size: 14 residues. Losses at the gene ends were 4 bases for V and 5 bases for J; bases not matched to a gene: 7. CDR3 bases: TGCGCCAGCAGCAGAAGCGGGAGTACTGAGACCCAGTACTTC. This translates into CASSRSGSTETQYF.

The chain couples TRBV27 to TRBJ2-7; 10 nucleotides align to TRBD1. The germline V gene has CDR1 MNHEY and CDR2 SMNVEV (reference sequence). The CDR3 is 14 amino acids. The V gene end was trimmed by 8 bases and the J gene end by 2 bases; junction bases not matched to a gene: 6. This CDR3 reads CASSQTGGTYEQYF. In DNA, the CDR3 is TGTGCCAGCTCCCAGACAGGGGGCACCTACGAGCAGTACTTC.

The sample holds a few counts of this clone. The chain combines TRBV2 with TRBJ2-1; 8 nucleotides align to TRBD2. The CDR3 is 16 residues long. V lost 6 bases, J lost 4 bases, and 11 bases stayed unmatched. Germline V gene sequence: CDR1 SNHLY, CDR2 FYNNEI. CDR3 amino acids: CASRGLGPRGYNEQFF. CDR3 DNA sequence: TGTGCCAGCAGGGGACTAGGGCCACGGGGGTACAATGAGCAGTTCTTC. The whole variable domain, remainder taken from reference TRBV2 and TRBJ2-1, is EPEVTQTPSHQVTQMGQEVILRCVPISNHLYFYWYRQILGQKVEFLVSFYNNEISEKSEIFDDQFSVERPDGSNFTLKIRSTKLEDSAMYFCASRGLGPRGYNEQFFGPGTRLTVL.

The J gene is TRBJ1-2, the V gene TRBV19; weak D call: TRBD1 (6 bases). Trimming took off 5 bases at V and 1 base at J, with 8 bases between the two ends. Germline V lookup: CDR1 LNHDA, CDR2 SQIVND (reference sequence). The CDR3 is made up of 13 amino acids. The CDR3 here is CASSLQGNYGYTF. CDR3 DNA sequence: TGTGCCAGTAGTCTACAGGGTAACTATGGCTACACCTTC.

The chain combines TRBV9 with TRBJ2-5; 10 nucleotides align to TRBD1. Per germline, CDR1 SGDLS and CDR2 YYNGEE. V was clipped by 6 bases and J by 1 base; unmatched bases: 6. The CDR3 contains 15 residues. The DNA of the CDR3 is TGTGCCAGCAACAGGGGGACAGGGGTCCAAGAGACCCAGTACTTC. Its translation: CASNRGTGVQETQYF.

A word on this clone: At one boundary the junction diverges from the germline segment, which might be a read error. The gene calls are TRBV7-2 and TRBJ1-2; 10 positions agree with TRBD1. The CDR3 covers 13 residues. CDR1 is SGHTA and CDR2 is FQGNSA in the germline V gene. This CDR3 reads CASSSRDRGKEDF. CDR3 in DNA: TGTGCCAGCAGCTCGCGGGACAGGGGCAAAGAAGACTTC.